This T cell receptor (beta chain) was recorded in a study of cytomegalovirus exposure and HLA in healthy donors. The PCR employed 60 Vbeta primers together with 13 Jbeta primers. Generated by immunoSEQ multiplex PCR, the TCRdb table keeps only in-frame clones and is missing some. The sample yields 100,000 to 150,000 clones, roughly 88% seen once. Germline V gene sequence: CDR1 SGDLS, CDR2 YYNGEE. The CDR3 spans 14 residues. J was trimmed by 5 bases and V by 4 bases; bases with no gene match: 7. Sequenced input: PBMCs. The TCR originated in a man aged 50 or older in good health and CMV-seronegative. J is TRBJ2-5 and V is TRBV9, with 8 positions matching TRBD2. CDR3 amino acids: CASSIYGGAETQYF. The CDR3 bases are TGTGCCAGCAGCATATACGGGGGGGCGGAGACCCAGTACTTC.